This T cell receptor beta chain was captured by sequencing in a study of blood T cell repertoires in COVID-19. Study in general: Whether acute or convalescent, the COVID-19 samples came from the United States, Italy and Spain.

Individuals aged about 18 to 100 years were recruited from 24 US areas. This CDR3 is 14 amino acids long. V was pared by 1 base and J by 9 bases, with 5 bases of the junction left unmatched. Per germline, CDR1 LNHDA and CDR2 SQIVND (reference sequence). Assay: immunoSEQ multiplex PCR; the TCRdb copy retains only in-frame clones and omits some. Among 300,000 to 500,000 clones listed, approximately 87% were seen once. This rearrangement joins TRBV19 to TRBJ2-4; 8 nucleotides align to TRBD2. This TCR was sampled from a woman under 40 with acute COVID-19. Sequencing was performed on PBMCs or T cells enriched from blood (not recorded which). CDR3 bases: TGTGCCAGTAGTATAGCGGGGACTAGGAGCATTCAGTACTTC. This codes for CASSIAGTRSIQYF. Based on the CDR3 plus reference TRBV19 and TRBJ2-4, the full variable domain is DGGITQSPKYLFRKEGQNVTLSCEQNLNHDAMYWYRQDPGQGLRLIYYSQIVNDFQKGDIAEGYSVSREKKESFPLTVTSAQKNPTAFYLCASSIAGTRSIQYFGAGTRLSVL.